One and the same sample provided the 29 T cell receptor beta chains below, sequenced in a study of T-cell reconstitution after alpha-beta-depleted transplantation in children. Unique molecular identifiers were built into the TCRbeta library. TCRdb re-called the PCR reads through MiXCR, storing one row per CDR3 protein. Among over 70,000 distinct CDR3 sequences, 9% to 15% were seen once, and the ten largest hold more than 11%. The source material was PBMCs from the stem cell graft donor, sampled from the stem cell graft. Receptors were obtained from a human donor who donated a stem cell graft to a child with inherited bone marrow failure.

The table lists this clonotype with many counts. The rearrangement joins TRBV7-2 to TRBJ2-3, with 7 bases that match TRBD1. The V and J ends lost 5 bases and 2 bases, in that order; junction bases with no gene match: 7. The CDR3 runs 15 residues. Germline V lookup: CDR1 SGHTA, CDR2 FQGNSA. CDR3 nucleotides: TGTGCCAGCAGCCCAAGGGACAGACTCACAGATACGCAGTATTTT. Translation gives CASSPRDRLTDTQYF.

This clonotype was observed a few times. This sequence joins TRBV7-8 and TRBJ2-2; 9 bases line up with TRBD2. CDR3 length: 14 residues. V was pared by 4 bases and J by 5 bases, with 2 bases of the junction left unmatched. CDR1 is SGHVS and CDR2 is FQNEAQ in the germline V gene. The CDR3: CASSWLAGTGELFF. The CDR3 coding sequence is TGTGCCAGCAGCTGGCTAGCGGGAACCGGGGAGCTGTTTTTT.

In its sample, this clonotype was seen many times. V gene TRBV5-1 combines with J gene TRBJ2-7, with TRBD2 matching 8 bases. In germline, CDR1 is SGHRS, CDR2 YFSETQ. This CDR3 contains 17 residues. Losses at the gene ends were 4 bases for V and 1 base for J; bases not matched to a gene: 13. CDR3 sequence: CASSRGAGDYFSYEQYF. Here the CDR3 DNA reads TGCGCCAGCAGCCGAGGAGCGGGAGATTACTTTTCCTACGAGCAGTACTTC.

The chain uses TRBV29-1 and TRBJ2-5, with D uncertain. Germline CDR1 reads SQVTM; CDR2 reads ANQGSEA. There are 11 residues in the CDR3. Trimming took off 7 bases at V and 2 bases at J, with 8 bases between the two ends. CDR3 DNA: TGCAGCGGACACATACAAGAGACCCAGTACTTC. Its translation: CSGHIQETQYF.

In this sample, this clonotype turned up many times. The rearrangement uses TRBV20-1 and TRBJ1-5; 7 bases align to TRBD1. The ends lost 3 bases at V and 7 bases at J; junction bases unmatched: 12. Germline loops: CDR1 DFQATT, CDR2 SNEGSKA (reference sequence). The CDR3 extends over 15 amino acids. The CDR3 reads CSARRWTGKGQPQHF. The CDR3 DNA is TGCAGTGCTAGGCGCTGGACAGGTAAAGGCCAGCCCCAGCATTTT.

This clonotype was seen many times. The chain links TRBV5-1 to TRBJ2-5, with D tentatively TRBD1 (6 bases). Germline assignment: CDR1 SGHRS and CDR2 YFSETQ. The CDR3 runs 13 residues. V gave up 0 bases and J gave up 5 bases, with 8 bases separating them. CDR3 bases: TGCGCCAGCAGCTTGGTGCAGGGGGAGACCCAGTACTTC. It yields the protein CASSLVQGETQYF. Based on the CDR3 plus reference TRBV5-1 and TRBJ2-5, the full variable domain is KAGVTQTPRYLIKTRGQQVTLSCSPISGHRSVSWYQQTPGQGLQFLFEYFSETQRNKGNFPGRFSGRQFSNSRSEMNVSTLELGDSALYLCASSLVQGETQYFGPGTRLLVL.

This clonotype was recorded many times. This chain connects TRBV5-1 to TRBJ2-3; D unclear. Germline CDR1 reads SGHRS; CDR2 reads YFSETQ. V lost 0 bases, J lost 3 bases, and 14 bases lay in between. This CDR3 comprises 16 residues. The CDR3 DNA sequence: TGCGCCAGCAGCTTGGAAGTCCGGGTCGGGACAGATACGCAGTATTTT. Protein: CASSLEVRVGTDTQYF.

The rearrangement joins TRBV4-2 to TRBJ2-1, with 13 bases aligning to TRBD2. Germline CDR1 and CDR2: LGHNA and YNFKEQ. V lost 8 bases, J lost 13 bases, and 11 bases stayed unmatched. This CDR3 is 14 amino acids long. The CDR3 here is CASGRGLAGVIQFF. Here the CDR3 DNA reads TGTGCCAGCGGCCGTGGACTAGCGGGGGTAATCCAGTTCTTC.

There are many counts of this clonotype. J is TRBJ2-1 and V is TRBV7-2; 12 nucleotides agree with TRBD2. V dropped 3 bases and J dropped 11; count of bases not matched to a gene: 8. CDR3 size: 15 residues. In germline, CDR1 is SGHTA, CDR2 FQGNSA. The CDR3 spells CASSFSSGGALQQFF. The CDR3 nucleotides read TGTGCCAGCAGCTTCTCTAGCGGGGGGGCCCTGCAGCAGTTCTTC.

Ten or more counts support this clonotype. This CDR3 is CASRPLPGGGSYEQYF. CDR3 DNA: TGTGCCAGCAGACCCCTCCCGGGGGGGGGCTCCTACGAGCAGTACTTC. V is TRBV6-5 and J is TRBJ2-7, with 8 bases aligning to TRBD2. V was clipped by 6 bases and J by 0 bases; unmatched bases: 10. The CDR3 extends over 16 amino acids. CDR1 and CDR2 (germline): MNHEY, SVGAGI.

This clonotype appeared many times. The chain couples TRBV20-1 to TRBJ2-3, with 7 nucleotides matching TRBD2. Germline V gene sequence: CDR1 DFQATT, CDR2 SNEGSKA (reference sequence). J lost 4 bases, V lost 0 bases, and 7 bases had no gene match. The length of the CDR3 is 15 residues. This CDR3 reads CSARELAGESDTQYF. CDR3 nucleotide sequence: TGCAGTGCTAGAGAATTGGCGGGAGAATCAGATACGCAGTATTTT.

This clonotype was picked up many times. V and J are TRBV15 and TRBJ1-2; D gene unclear. Germline-derived CDR1 and CDR2 are LNHNV and YYDKDF (reference sequence). The ends were cut back, 0 bases at V and 3 bases at J, with 8 bases in the middle. The CDR3 runs to 14 residues. CDR3 residues: CATSRDGRDYGYTF. The CDR3 DNA is TGTGCCACCAGCAGAGATGGGCGGGACTATGGCTACACCTTC.

This clonotype was observed many times. The gene calls are TRBV20-1 and TRBJ2-7; 7 nucleotides align to TRBD1. The CDR3 covers 12 residues. From germline, CDR1 is DFQATT and CDR2 SNEGSKA (reference sequence). Losses at the gene ends were 3 bases for V and 9 bases for J; bases not matched to a gene: 8. CDR3 residues: CSASTSPGGQYF. The CDR3 DNA reads as TGCAGTGCTAGTACATCCCCAGGGGGGCAGTACTTC.

This clonotype was seen repeatedly, ten times or more. The chain is built from TRBV7-6 and TRBJ2-7; 7 bases are shared with TRBD1. Germline V gives CDR1 SGHVS, CDR2 FNYEAQ. V was clipped by 5 bases and J by 6 bases; unmatched bases: 10. This CDR3 spans 14 amino acids. CDR3 protein: CASSPYRGGSEQYF. The DNA of the CDR3 is TGTGCCAGCAGCCCGTACAGGGGTGGCAGCGAGCAGTACTTC.

This clonotype has only a few counts. With a much larger clone just one base away, this may be a read error. This chain connects TRBV28 to TRBJ2-2; D is uncertain. V was pared by 10 bases and J by 0 bases, with 9 bases between. Per germline, CDR1 MDHEN and CDR2 SYDVKM. The CDR3 has 13 amino acids. The CDR3: CATWTANTGELFF. The CDR3 DNA sequence: TGTGCCACCTGGACGGCGAACACCGGGGAGCTGTTTTTT.

This chain joins TRBV7-8 and TRBJ1-1; D call uncertain. Germline lookup yields CDR1 SGHVS and CDR2 FQNEAQ. Trimming took 5 bases from V and 4 from J, leaving 14 bases between them. CDR3 length equals 14 residues. CDR3 protein: CASSPPERVTEAFF. As DNA, the CDR3 is TGTGCCAGCAGCCCACCAGAACGGGTCACTGAAGCTTTCTTT.

This clonotype appeared many times. J is TRBJ1-1 and V is TRBV7-2; 9 bases line up with TRBD1. J lost 6 bases, V lost 5 bases, and 7 bases had no gene match. In germline, CDR1 is SGHTA, CDR2 FQGNSA. The CDR3 covers 14 residues. The CDR3 DNA reads TGTGCCAGCAGCATAACAGGGGGCAGCGCTGAAGCTTTCTTT. Amino acids: CASSITGGSAEAFF. The whole variable domain, remainder taken from reference TRBV7-2 and TRBJ1-1, is GAGVSQSPSNKVTEKGKDVELRCDPISGHTALYWYRQSLGQGLEFLIYFQGNSAPDKSGLPSDRFSAERTGGSVSTLTIQRTQQEDSAVYLCASSITGGSAEAFFGQGTRLTVV.

This clonotype was counted at least ten times. The chain is built from TRBV5-1 and TRBJ1-1, with D maybe TRBD1 (6 bases). Trimming left V 5 bases short and J 1 base short, with 9 bases between. Germline CDR1 and CDR2: SGHRS and YFSETQ. The length of the CDR3 is 13 residues. CDR3 DNA: TGCGCCAGCAGTTCGACAGGGAACACTGAAGCTTTCTTT. Residues: CASSSTGNTEAFF.

This clonotype has a count of ten or more. Written as DNA, the CDR3 is TGTGCCAGCTCACCATCACCGCTGACCGGATTGAACACTGAAGCTTTCTTT. Encoded protein: CASSPSPLTGLNTEAFF. The chain combines TRBV18 with TRBJ1-1; D unresolved. The germline V gene has CDR1 KGHSH and CDR2 LQKENI. V was trimmed by 2 bases and J by 0 bases, leaving 16 bases between them. The CDR3 totals 17 residues.

This clonotype was seen repeatedly, ten times or more. V usage is TRBV6-1 and J usage is TRBJ2-7; possibly TRBD1 for D (6 bases). CDR3 length: 14 amino acids. The V end was cut by 6 bases, the J end by 1 base, with 13 bases between. Per the germline V gene, CDR1 is MNHNS and CDR2 is SASEGT. DNA of the CDR3: TGTGCCAGCAGCCTCCGGGACACGTCCTACGAGCAGTACTTC. Protein: CASSLRDTSYEQYF.

This clonotype was seen at least ten times. CDR3 sequence (DNA): TGTGCCAGCAGCTTTAGCACTGAGCAGTTCTTC. Amino acids: CASSFSTEQFF. V and J are TRBV7-2 and TRBJ2-1, with D uncertain. This CDR3 is built from 11 residues. V lost 3 bases, J lost 9 bases, and 6 bases lay in between. The germline gives CDR1 SGHTA, CDR2 FQGNSA.

This chain links TRBV20-1 with TRBJ2-3; 10 nucleotides align to TRBD2. With 6 bases clipped from V and 4 bases from J, the junction kept 4 bases outside the gene matches. This CDR3 region has 13 residues. Germline CDR1 is DFQATT and CDR2 is SNEGSKA (reference sequence). The DNA for the CDR3 is TGCAGTGCCCCAGCGGGAGGGGCAGATACGCAGTATTTT. Protein sequence: CSAPAGGADTQYF.

This clonotype has at least ten counts. The V and J genes are TRBV4-1 and TRBJ2-7; TRBD2 aligns across 10 bases. Trimming cost V 0 bases and J 4 bases; bases outside gene matches: 6. The CDR3 is made up of 16 amino acids. Germline CDR1 is MGHRA and CDR2 is YSYEKL. CDR3 sequence: CASSQDSAGGWYEQYF. The CDR3 DNA reads as TGCGCCAGCAGCCAAGACTCAGCGGGAGGGTGGTACGAGCAGTACTTC.

This clonotype was counted at least ten times. The rearrangement joins TRBV7-8 to TRBJ1-3; tentative D call: TRBD1 (5 bases). The germline V gene encodes CDR1 SGHVS and CDR2 FQNEAQ. V was clipped by 0 bases and J by 8 bases, with 20 bases between them. The CDR3 is 17 amino acids. This CDR3 reads CASSLARDRQLRDTIYF. The CDR3 DNA is TGTGCCAGCAGCTTAGCCCGGGACCGACAGCTAAGAGACACCATATATTTT.

In its sample, this clonotype was seen many times. The CDR3 DNA follows: TGTGCCAGCAGCCGCGAGATAACAACCACGGGACTCGAGCAGTACTTC. Protein sequence: CASSREITTTGLEQYF. The V gene is TRBV28, the J gene TRBJ2-7, with D possibly TRBD2 on 6 matching bases. Trimming removed 6 bases at V and 6 bases at J, with 24 bases between. The CDR3 has 16 amino acids. CDR1 and CDR2 from the germline V gene are MDHEN and SYDVKM.

This clonotype was picked up many times. The chain couples TRBV20-1 to TRBJ2-1, with 7 bases that match TRBD2. Germline V CDR1 and CDR2: DFQATT, SNEGSKA (reference sequence). The CDR3 loop spans 14 amino acids. The trim removed 6 bases at V and 1 base at J, leaving 6 bases unmatched. The CDR3 nucleotides read TGCAGTGCCCCTCCGGGGGGTTCCTACAATGAGCAGTTCTTC. Its protein product is CSAPPGGSYNEQFF.

This clonotype was seen repeatedly, ten times or more. Germline is not matched at one junction end, which may reflect a read error. The chain joins TRBV5-1 to TRBJ2-1, with 8 bases identical to TRBD2. This CDR3 has 16 residues. Germline V gene sequence: CDR1 SGHRS, CDR2 YFSETQ. This chain's CDR3 is CASSFGAGGSYNEQFF. The CDR3 DNA reads as TGCGCTAGCAGCTTCGGGGCGGGGGGCTCCTACAATGAGCAGTTCTTC.

This sequence joins TRBV18 and TRBJ2-7; 7 positions agree with TRBD2. The germline V gene encodes CDR1 KGHSH and CDR2 LQKENI. The ends lost 6 bases at V and 3 bases at J; junction bases unmatched: 8. This CDR3 spans 14 amino acids. CDR3 in DNA: TGTGCCAGCTCCCTAGCGGAGAAAAACTACGAGCAGTACTTC. This gives the protein CASSLAEKNYEQYF.

This clonotype was counted many times. The chain recombines TRBV14 with TRBJ2-1; D unresolved. Germline V lookup: CDR1 SGHDN, CDR2 FVKESK. Trimming pared 4 bases from V and 2 bases from J, leaving 6 bases between. This CDR3 contains 13 residues. In nucleotides, the CDR3 is TGTGCCAGCAGCCCGCGGCCCTACAATGAGCAGTTCTTC. Translated: CASSPRPYNEQFF.